This TCR beta chain was obtained from a study of T cells after yellow fever vaccination. The germline CDR1 and CDR2 sequences are SGHRS and YFSETQ. The CDR3 totals 13 residues. Via MiXCR, TCRdb re-called the 5' RACE reads, giving one row per CDR3 protein. The repertoire holds 450,000 to 550,000 distinct CDR3 sequences, with 21% as singletons. This clonotype was seen at least ten times. The junction and the germline gene differ at one end; a read error may be behind it. The sample in question was PBMCs, obtained approximately 20 days after the first yellow fever vaccination. The origin of this receptor is a man younger than 35 who received the YFV17D yellow fever vaccine. The chain uses TRBV5-1 and TRBJ1-1, with D perhaps TRBD1 (5 bases). The CDR3 DNA reads as TGTGCCAGCAGCTTGGAGAGGGGCACTGAAGCTTTCTTT. This translates into CASSLERGTEAFF.